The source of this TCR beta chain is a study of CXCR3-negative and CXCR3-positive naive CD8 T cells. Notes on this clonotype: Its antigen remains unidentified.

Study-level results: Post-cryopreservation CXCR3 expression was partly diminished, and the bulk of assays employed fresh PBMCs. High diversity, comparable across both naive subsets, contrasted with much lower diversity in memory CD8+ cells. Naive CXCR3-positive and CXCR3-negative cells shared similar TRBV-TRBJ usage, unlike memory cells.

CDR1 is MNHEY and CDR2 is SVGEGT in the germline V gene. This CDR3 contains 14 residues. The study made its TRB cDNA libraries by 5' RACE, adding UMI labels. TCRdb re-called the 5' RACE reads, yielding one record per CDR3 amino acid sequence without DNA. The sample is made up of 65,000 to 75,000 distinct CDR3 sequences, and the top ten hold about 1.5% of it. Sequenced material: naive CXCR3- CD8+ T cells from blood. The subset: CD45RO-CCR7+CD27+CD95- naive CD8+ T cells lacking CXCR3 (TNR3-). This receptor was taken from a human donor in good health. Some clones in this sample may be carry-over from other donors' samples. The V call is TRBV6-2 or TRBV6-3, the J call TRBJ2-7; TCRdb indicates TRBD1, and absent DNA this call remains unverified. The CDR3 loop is CASRPTRGTYEQYF.